Following are 3 T cell receptor beta chains from one sample sequenced in a study of cytomegalovirus exposure and HLA in healthy donors. Vbeta (60) and Jbeta (13) primers were used in the PCR. Measured with immunoSEQ multiplex PCR; TCRdb has only the in-frame clones, and not every one. The sample includes more than 75,000 clones, roughly 77% seen only once; the top ten take roughly 14%. The specimen was PBMCs. Receptors were obtained from a woman between 40 and 50 years old in good health and CMV-seropositive.

This chain joins TRBV7-3 and TRBJ2-7; D is uncertain. The length of the CDR3 is 14 residues. Between the trimmed V and J ends, which lost 7 bases and 4 bases, there was a span of 17 bases. Germline values: CDR1 SGHTA, CDR2 FQGTGA. The DNA of the CDR3 is TGTGCCAGCAACTCCTTGATCTTCCGATACGAGCAGTACTTC. Translating it yields CASNSLIFRYEQYF.

The chain couples TRBV7-6 to TRBJ2-3; D unresolved. Germline V gene data show CDR1 as SGHVS and CDR2 as FNYEAQ. The CDR3 consists of 16 residues. Trimming removed 5 bases at V and 3 bases at J, with 18 bases between. CDR3 amino acids: CASSPGPQVGTDTQYF. For the CDR3, the DNA is TGTGCCAGCAGCCCCGGCCCCCAGGTTGGGACAGATACGCAGTATTTT. Together with reference TRBV7-6 and TRBJ2-3, the CDR3 gives the full variable domain: GAGVSQSPRYKVTKRGQDVALRCDPISGHVSLYWYRQALGQGPEFLTYFNYEAQQDKSGLPNDRFSAERPEGSISTLTIQRTEQRDSAMYRCASSPGPQVGTDTQYFGPGTRLTVL.

The V call is TRBV7-6, the J call TRBJ2-3, with D possibly matching TRBD2 (6 bases). Trimming left V 1 base short and J 2 bases short, with 22 bases between. Per germline, CDR1 SGHVS and CDR2 FNYEAQ. The CDR3 totals 19 residues. As DNA, the CDR3 is TGTGCCAGCAGCTTAGGCTATAGGGGAAAAGGCGGGGTCACAGATACGCAGTATTTT. It encodes CASSLGYRGKGGVTDTQYF. Using reference TRBV7-6 and TRBJ2-3 for the parts outside the CDR3, the full variable domain is GAGVSQSPRYKVTKRGQDVALRCDPISGHVSLYWYRQALGQGPEFLTYFNYEAQQDKSGLPNDRFSAERPEGSISTLTIQRTEQRDSAMYRCASSLGYRGKGGVTDTQYFGPGTRLTVL.